This entry lists 15 T cell receptor beta chains sequenced from one sample in a study of blood T cell repertoires in COVID-19. Data came from immunoSEQ multiplex PCR; TCRdb stores just in-frame clones and leaves some out. Of approximately 480,000 clones listed, around 87% are singletons. The sample was PBMCs or T cells enriched from blood (not recorded which). These receptors originate from a young woman who had recovered from COVID-19.

Comment on this clone: The sample carries other DNA sequences with the same CDR3. The V call is TRBV6-5, the J call TRBJ1-1; D gene uncertain. The CDR3 sequence is 13 residues long. Trimming removed 5 bases at V and 1 base at J, with 8 bases between. Germline V gene data show CDR1 as MNHEY and CDR2 as SVGAGI. The CDR3 sequence: CASSRTANTEAFF. The CDR3 DNA follows: TGTGCCAGCAGTCGCACAGCGAACACTGAAGCTTTCTTT.

The chain uses TRBV12-3 or TRBV12-4 and TRBJ1-2; D unresolved. Deletions cut 2 bases from V and 1 base from J, with 5 bases between. This CDR3 has 13 residues. The CDR3 coding sequence is TGTGCCAGCAGTTTACAGGTTAACTATGGCTACACCTTC. Translation: CASSLQVNYGYTF.

This sequence joins TRBV15 and TRBJ1-1, with D possibly TRBD1 on 5 matching bases. The ends were cut back, 5 bases at V and 3 bases at J, with 13 bases in the middle. This CDR3 has 14 amino acids. CDR1 and CDR2 from the germline V gene are LNHNV and YYDKDF (reference sequence). The CDR3 reads CATSRLDSYTEAFF. The CDR3 DNA reads as TGTGCCACCAGCCGCCTCGACAGTTACACTGAAGCTTTCTTT.

The chain uses TRBV3-1 (or the pseudogene TRBV3-2) and TRBJ1-2; TRBD1 aligns across 8 bases. CDR3 length: 16 amino acids. With 1 base clipped from V and 4 bases from J, the junction kept 8 bases outside the gene matches. Germline-derived CDR1 and CDR2 are LGHDT and YNNKEL (reference sequence). Here the CDR3 DNA reads TGTGCCAGCAGCCAAGGGCAGGGGGCCGTCCCCTATGGCTACACCTTC. Protein sequence: CASSQGQGAVPYGYTF.

The genes are TRBV16 and TRBJ2-3; no reliable D call. CDR3 length: 15 amino acids. Germline V CDR1 and CDR2: KGHSY, FQNENV. V lost 0 bases, J lost 1 base, and 8 bases lay in between. The CDR3 DNA reads as TGTGCCAGCAGCCAATCGTTGACTGGCACAGATACGCAGTATTTT. Protein: CASSQSLTGTDTQYF.

The J gene is TRBJ1-2, the V gene TRBV12-3 or TRBV12-4; D is perhaps TRBD1 (6 bases). V gave up 3 bases and J gave up 6 bases, with 8 bases separating them. The CDR3 runs to 12 residues. The CDR3 reads CASSFEGDGYTF. The CDR3 DNA follows: TGTGCCAGCAGTTTTGAGGGGGATGGCTACACCTTC.

The chain recombines TRBV2 with TRBJ1-1; D unresolved. The CDR3 spans 11 residues. CDR1 and CDR2 from the germline V gene are SNHLY and FYNNEI. V was pared by 6 bases and J by 8 bases, with 10 bases between. Here the CDR3 DNA reads TGTGCCAGCAGCGAATCGGGGGAAGCTTTCTTT. Its translation is CASSESGEAFF.

The rearrangement joins TRBV14 to TRBJ1-1, with 7 bases fitting TRBD1. V lost 8 bases, J lost 7 bases, and 7 bases stayed unmatched. The CDR3 is 12 residues long. Germline V gene sequence: CDR1 SGHDN, CDR2 FVKESK. For the CDR3, the DNA is TGTGCCAGCCGAGACAGGGTTAGTGAAGCTTTCTTT. This translates into CASRDRVSEAFF.

The chain employs TRBV3-1 (or the pseudogene TRBV3-2) and TRBJ2-4; 8 bases line up with TRBD1. There are 14 residues in the CDR3. With 7 bases clipped from V and 8 bases from J, the junction kept 10 bases outside the gene matches. From germline, CDR1 is LGHDT and CDR2 YNNKEL (reference sequence). Here the CDR3 DNA reads TGTGCCAGCACCTTCGGACAGGGAAGGTACATTCAGTACTTC. This sequence encodes CASTFGQGRYIQYF.

J is TRBJ1-4 and V is TRBV5-1; 8 bases map to TRBD1. This CDR3 spans 15 amino acids. Germline V CDR1 and CDR2: SGHRS, YFSETQ. Trimming took 0 bases from V and 7 from J; bases not matched to a gene: 5. For the CDR3, the DNA is TGCGCCAGCAGCTTGGAGCAGGGGGCGGTTGAAAAACTGTTTTTT. This codes for CASSLEQGAVEKLFF.

This chain connects TRBV5-6 to TRBJ1-6; maybe TRBD1 (5 bases). The CDR3 length is 12 residues. The V and J ends lost 6 bases and 7 bases respectively, with 8 bases between them. The germline V gene has CDR1 SGHDT and CDR2 YYEEEE. The CDR3 coding sequence is TGTGCCAGCATGAAGGGGAATTCACCCCTCCACTTT. Protein sequence: CASMKGNSPLHF.

The chain carries TRBV29-1 and TRBJ1-1; 10 nucleotides match TRBD1. Per germline, CDR1 SQVTM and CDR2 ANQGSEA. V dropped 4 bases and J dropped 4; count of bases not matched to a gene: 3. The CDR3 contains 13 residues. The CDR3 is CSVAWDRGTEAFF. The CDR3 DNA is TGCAGCGTTGCTTGGGACAGGGGCACTGAAGCTTTCTTT.

CDR3 bases: TGTGCCTGGAGGGCAGGGCTCCAACCTAACTATGGCTACACCTTC. As protein: CAWRAGLQPNYGYTF. J is TRBJ1-2 and V is TRBV30, with a weak D call TRBD1 (5 bases). The germline V gene has CDR1 GTSNPN and CDR2 SVGIG (reference sequence). The V and J ends lost 3 bases and 0 bases respectively, with 14 bases between them. The CDR3 extends over 15 amino acids.

This sequence joins TRBV11-2 and TRBJ1-4; D is undetermined. The germline CDR1 and CDR2 sequences are SGHAT and FQNNGV. The CDR3 is 11 residues long. Trimming removed 5 bases at V and 8 bases at J, with 6 bases between. CDR3 sequence: CASSLREKLFF. Here the CDR3 DNA reads TGTGCCAGCAGCCTAAGAGAAAAACTGTTTTTT.

This clone occurred many times. This sequence joins TRBV10-3 and TRBJ1-1; D gene uncertain. CDR1 is ENHRY and CDR2 is SYGVKD in the germline V gene. V dropped 3 bases and J dropped 2 bases, with 10 bases sitting between them. The length of the CDR3 is 14 residues. The DNA of the CDR3 is TGTGCCATCAGTGACCGGGAAGCCAACACTGAAGCTTTCTTT. It encodes CAISDREANTEAFF.